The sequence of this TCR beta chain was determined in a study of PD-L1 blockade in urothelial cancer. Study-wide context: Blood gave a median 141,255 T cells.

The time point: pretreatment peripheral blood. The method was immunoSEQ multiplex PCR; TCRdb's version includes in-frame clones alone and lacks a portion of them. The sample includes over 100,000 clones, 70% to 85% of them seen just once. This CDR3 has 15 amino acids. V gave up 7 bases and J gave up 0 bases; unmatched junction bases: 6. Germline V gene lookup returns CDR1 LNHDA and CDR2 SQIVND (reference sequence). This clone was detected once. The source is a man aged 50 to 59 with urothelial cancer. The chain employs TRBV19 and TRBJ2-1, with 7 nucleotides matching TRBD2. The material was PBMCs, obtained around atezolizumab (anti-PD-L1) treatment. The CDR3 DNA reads TGTGCCAGTATTCCTAGCGGAGGCTCCTACAATGAGCAGTTCTTC. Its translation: CASIPSGGSYNEQFF.